The 23 T cell receptor beta chains below all came from one sample that was sequenced in a study of chemoradiotherapy in HPV16-positive cancers. The data were produced by immunoSEQ multiplex PCR, yet TCRdb's version contains in-frame clones alone and is incomplete. The table has some 12,000 clones, around 87% seen once. The sequenced sample was blood, obtained from a patient who underwent chemoradiotherapy. Receptors originate from a human donor with HPV-associated anogenital cancer.

The CDR3 coding sequence is TGTGCCTGGAGTGTACGGGATCCTGAGCAGTTCTTC. Residues: CAWSVRDPEQFF. This chain links TRBV30 with TRBJ2-1, with D perhaps matching TRBD2 (5 bases). The CDR3 covers 12 residues. Germline loops: CDR1 GTSNPN, CDR2 SVGIG (reference sequence). Trimming cost V 0 bases and J 9 bases, with 9 bases left between them. The variable domain in full, completed from reference TRBV30 and TRBJ2-1, reads SQTIHQWPATLVQPVGSPLSLECTVEGTSNPNLYWYRQAAGRGLQLLFYSVGIGQISSEVPQNLSASRPQDRQFILSSKKLLLSDSGFYLCAWSVRDPEQFFGPGTRLTVL.

The V gene is TRBV27, the J gene TRBJ1-1, with D hard to call. Trimming cost V 3 bases and J 4 bases, with 12 bases left between them. CDR3 length: 14 residues. CDR1 MNHEY and CDR2 SMNVEV come from the germline V gene (reference sequence). This CDR3 reads CASSFIGSSTEAFF. CDR3 nucleotide sequence: TGTGCCAGCAGTTTTATAGGGTCAAGCACTGAAGCTTTCTTT.

This rearrangement joins TRBV5-6 to TRBJ2-3; the D is unclear. The germline CDR1 and CDR2 sequences are SGHDT and YYEEEE. This CDR3 is built from 14 residues. Trimming took 5 bases from V and 0 from J, leaving 10 bases between them. The CDR3 spells CASSYRESTDTQYF. CDR3 nucleotide sequence: TGTGCCAGCAGTTATAGGGAAAGCACAGATACGCAGTATTTT.

V and J are TRBV5-8 and TRBJ2-1; D is possibly TRBD1 (6 bases). Germline CDR1 reads SGHTS; CDR2 reads YDEGEE. There are 15 residues in the CDR3. Trimming stripped 1 base from V and 4 bases from J, with 12 bases between. The DNA for the CDR3 is TGTGCCAGCAGCTTGATTCCCCAGGGGTACAATGAGCAGTTCTTC. It encodes CASSLIPQGYNEQFF.

This chain joins TRBV14 and TRBJ1-2, with D possibly matching TRBD1 (5 bases). The germline V gene has CDR1 SGHDN and CDR2 FVKESK. V lost 1 base and J lost 5, with 17 bases in between. The CDR3 sequence is 16 residues long. CDR3 DNA: TGTGCCAGCAGCCAAGGAAGGGGCCGCTCGGGTTATGGCTACACCTTC. It codes for CASSQGRGRSGYGYTF.

The rearrangement links TRBV9 to TRBJ1-6; D is unclear. The CDR3 totals 20 residues. Germline CDR1 is SGDLS and CDR2 is YYNGEE. Trimming pared 9 bases from V and 1 base from J, leaving 29 bases between. In DNA, the CDR3 is TGTGCCAAGATCCCCCCTCCGGACCCCCAATGGACGTCCTATAATTCACCCCTCCACTTT. Translation: CAKIPPPDPQWTSYNSPLHF.

The chain recombines TRBV7-6 with TRBJ2-3, with 10 bases aligning to TRBD2. The CDR3 covers 18 residues. V lost 0 bases and J lost 0; bases outside the gene matches: 6. Germline loops: CDR1 SGHVS, CDR2 FNYEAQ. This CDR3 is CASSLASGGALSTDTQYF. The CDR3 DNA is TGTGCCAGCAGCTTAGCCAGCGGGGGGGCCCTTAGCACAGATACGCAGTATTTT.

This sequence joins TRBV9 and TRBJ1-2, with 7 bases identical to TRBD1. Per the germline V gene, CDR1 is SGDLS and CDR2 is YYNGEE. Losses at the gene ends were 3 bases for V and 6 bases for J; bases not matched to a gene: 5. CDR3 length: 13 residues. The CDR3 bases are TGTGCCAGCAGCGCCCAACAGGGGAATGGCTACACCTTC. It yields the protein CASSAQQGNGYTF.

This chain uses TRBV19 with TRBJ1-5; 8 nucleotides agree with TRBD1. The V and J ends lost 5 bases and 3 bases, in that order; junction bases with no gene match: 6. The germline V gene has CDR1 LNHDA and CDR2 SQIVND (reference sequence). The CDR3 runs 15 residues. CDR3 in DNA: TGTGCCAGTAGTCGGGGGACAGGTAACAATCAGCCCCAGCATTTT. It translates to CASSRGTGNNQPQHF. The variable domain in full, completed from reference TRBV19 and TRBJ1-5, reads DGGITQSPKYLFRKEGQNVTLSCEQNLNHDAMYWYRQDPGQGLRLIYYSQIVNDFQKGDIAEGYSVSREKKESFPLTVTSAQKNPTAFYLCASSRGTGNNQPQHFGDGTRLSIL.

The chain combines TRBV7-9 with TRBJ1-2, with TRBD1 identical over 7 bases. The CDR3 is made up of 14 amino acids. The V segment lost 1 base and the J segment 8 bases; nucleotides outside the gene matches: 7. The germline V gene has CDR1 SEHNR and CDR2 FQNEAQ (reference sequence). CDR3: CASSLGVTGFGYTF. CDR3 DNA sequence: TGTGCCAGCAGCTTAGGAGTGACAGGGTTCGGCTACACCTTC.

The CDR3 nucleotides read TGTGCCAGCAGCTTAGGGACAGGGGGTCTCTACGAGCAGTACTTC. It specifies CASSLGTGGLYEQYF. This chain connects TRBV5-6 to TRBJ2-7; 11 bases map to TRBD1. CDR3 length: 15 residues. The V and J ends lost 2 bases and 3 bases, in that order; junction bases with no gene match: 4. Germline V gene lookup returns CDR1 SGHDT and CDR2 YYEEEE.

V usage is TRBV5-1 and J usage is TRBJ1-3; no definite D call. The V gene lost 3 bases and the J gene lost 4 bases, with 8 bases spanning the gap. The germline V gene has CDR1 SGHRS and CDR2 YFSETQ. This CDR3 is 13 amino acids long. This CDR3 is CASSSYRGNTIYF. CDR3 DNA: TGCGCCAGCAGCTCATATAGGGGAAACACCATATATTTT.

The chain is built from TRBV29-1 and TRBJ1-2, with D possibly TRBD1 on 5 matching bases. Trimming shortened V by 0 bases and J by 8 bases, and 19 bases separated the two germline ends. This CDR3 region has 15 residues. Looked up from germline, CDR1 is SQVTM and CDR2 is ANQGSEA. In DNA form, the CDR3 reads TGCAGCGTTGAAGAGGGATATACGTGGGGGGGAGGCTACACCTTC. Translated: CSVEEGYTWGGGYTF. The full variable domain, with the rest looked up from reference TRBV29-1 and TRBJ1-2, is SAVISQKPSRDICQRGTSLTIQCQVDSQVTMMFWYRQQPGQSLTLIATANQGSEATYESGFVIDKFPISRPNLTFSTLTVSNMSPEDSSIYLCSVEEGYTWGGGYTFGSGTRLTVV.

This chain connects TRBV4-3 to TRBJ2-1; 10 nucleotides match TRBD1. Germline loops: CDR1 LGHNA, CDR2 YSLEER. CDR3 size: 16 residues. V was clipped by 1 base and J by 6 bases; unmatched bases: 6. CDR3 DNA sequence: TGCGCCAGCAGCCAAGCTGAGGACAGGGGGTTCAATGAGCAGTTCTTC. Amino acids: CASSQAEDRGFNEQFF.

V usage is TRBV6-5 and J usage is TRBJ1-2; D ambiguous. The CDR3 sequence is 13 residues long. Germline CDR1 reads MNHEY; CDR2 reads SVGAGI. Trimming pared 4 bases from V and 4 bases from J, leaving 10 bases between. DNA for the CDR3: TGTGCCAGCAGTTTGGAGGGAAGCTATGGCTACACCTTC. Translated, it gives CASSLEGSYGYTF.

This clone was detected once. This chain joins TRBV7-8 and TRBJ1-2; the match to TRBD1 covers 7 bases. The J segment lost 6 bases and the V segment lost 3 bases, leaving 4 bases of the junction unmatched. Germline loops: CDR1 SGHVS, CDR2 FQNEAQ. The CDR3 is 13 amino acids. CDR3 nucleotides: TGTGCCAGCAGCTTTTACCAGGGGGATGGCTACACCTTC. This codes for CASSFYQGDGYTF.

The chain has TRBV18 and TRBJ2-7, with D unresolved. There are 12 residues in the CDR3. V dropped 4 bases and J dropped 0 bases, with 4 bases sitting between them. The germline CDR1 and CDR2 sequences are KGHSH and LQKENI. DNA for the CDR3: TGTGCCAGCTCACGGAACTCCTACGAGCAGTACTTC. This encodes CASSRNSYEQYF.

The chain employs TRBV18 and TRBJ2-7; 8 nucleotides line up with TRBD2. CDR3 length: 15 amino acids. J was trimmed by 6 bases and V by 6 bases; bases with no gene match: 13. CDR1 is KGHSH, CDR2 LQKENI, per germline. The CDR3 protein is CASSPAGGAPVEQYF. CDR3 nucleotides: TGTGCCAGCTCTCCCGCCGGGGGGGCGCCGGTCGAGCAGTACTTC.

This chain connects TRBV15 to TRBJ1-2; TRBD1 is a possible D gene (5 bases). V dropped 5 bases and J dropped 2 bases, with 15 bases sitting between them. The CDR3 is 15 amino acids. Per the germline V gene, CDR1 is LNHNV and CDR2 is YYDKDF (reference sequence). CDR3 amino acids: CATSPIWGGNYGYTF. In DNA, the CDR3 is TGTGCCACCAGCCCGATCTGGGGGGGGAACTATGGCTACACCTTC.

The chain recombines TRBV6-4 with TRBJ2-1; TRBD1 matches 9 bases. This CDR3 has 15 amino acids. Germline values: CDR1 MRHNA, CDR2 SNTAGT. The V gene end was trimmed by 5 bases and the J gene end by 3 bases; junction bases not matched to a gene: 5. The CDR3 protein is CASSRQGGDYNEQFF. For the CDR3, the DNA is TGTGCCAGCAGTAGACAGGGGGGGGACTACAATGAGCAGTTCTTC.

The J gene is TRBJ2-1, the V gene TRBV7-9, with TRBD2 matching 7 bases. Germline V gives CDR1 SEHNR, CDR2 FQNEAQ (reference sequence). J lost 4 bases, V lost 4 bases, and 10 bases had no gene match. This CDR3 contains 16 residues. This CDR3 reads CASSSRGTKLYNEQFF. DNA of the CDR3: TGTGCCAGCAGCTCGCGGGGGACTAAATTATACAATGAGCAGTTCTTC.

V is TRBV21-1 and J is TRBJ1-2; the table's D call of TRBD1 was not tested on the DNA. TRBV21-1 is tagged as a pseudogene. There are 16 residues in the CDR3. CDR3 sequence (DNA): TGTGCCAGCAGTCAAGGACGGGCAAGGGGGAACAATGGCTACACCTTC. Residues: CASSQGRARGNNGYTF.

The genes are TRBV9 and TRBJ1-2, with D possibly being TRBD1 (5 bases). This CDR3 comprises 13 residues. CDR1 and CDR2 (germline): SGDLS, YYNGEE. Here the CDR3 DNA reads TGTGCTACGGCCCGGGACGAACTCGGAGGCTACACCTTC. Its translation is CATARDELGGYTF.